Each of the 3 T cell receptor beta chains below was sequenced from the same sample in a study of cytomegalovirus exposure and HLA in healthy donors. The PCR had 60 Vbeta and 13 Jbeta primers. Profiled with immunoSEQ multiplex PCR; TCRdb holds only in-frame clones, not every one. The sample has some 150,000 clones; around 85% are singletons. Sample: PBMCs. All receptors derive from a man aged 40-50 years in good health and CMV-seronegative.

The chain links TRBV6-6 to TRBJ2-5; D might be TRBD2 (5 bases). CDR1 and CDR2 (germline): MNHNY, SVGAGI (reference sequence). This CDR3 comprises 12 residues. V was clipped by 6 bases and J by 5 bases, with 10 bases between them. The CDR3 nucleotides are TGTGCCAGCAGCCCCCGGAGGGAGACCCAGTACTTC. Its protein product is CASSPRRETQYF.

This clone was seen a handful of times. The J gene is TRBJ1-5, the V gene TRBV4-1; D not certain. The V end lost 1 base, the J end lost 4 bases, and 8 bases lay between the germline ends. CDR1 is MGHRA and CDR2 is YSYEKL in the germline V gene. This CDR3 region has 14 residues. The CDR3, as DNA: TGCGCCAGCAGCCAAGCCACGGGAAATCAGCCCCAGCATTTT. Amino acids: CASSQATGNQPQHF.

The chain couples TRBV5-4 to TRBJ2-2; no definite D call. There are 15 residues in the CDR3. CDR1 SGHNT and CDR2 YYREEE come from the germline V gene (reference sequence). Between the trimmed V and J ends, which lost 3 bases and 6 bases, there was a span of 15 bases. CDR3 bases: TGTGCCAGCAGCTGGCCCTGGAGTACTCCCGGGGAGCTGTTTTTT. Amino acid sequence: CASSWPWSTPGELFF.